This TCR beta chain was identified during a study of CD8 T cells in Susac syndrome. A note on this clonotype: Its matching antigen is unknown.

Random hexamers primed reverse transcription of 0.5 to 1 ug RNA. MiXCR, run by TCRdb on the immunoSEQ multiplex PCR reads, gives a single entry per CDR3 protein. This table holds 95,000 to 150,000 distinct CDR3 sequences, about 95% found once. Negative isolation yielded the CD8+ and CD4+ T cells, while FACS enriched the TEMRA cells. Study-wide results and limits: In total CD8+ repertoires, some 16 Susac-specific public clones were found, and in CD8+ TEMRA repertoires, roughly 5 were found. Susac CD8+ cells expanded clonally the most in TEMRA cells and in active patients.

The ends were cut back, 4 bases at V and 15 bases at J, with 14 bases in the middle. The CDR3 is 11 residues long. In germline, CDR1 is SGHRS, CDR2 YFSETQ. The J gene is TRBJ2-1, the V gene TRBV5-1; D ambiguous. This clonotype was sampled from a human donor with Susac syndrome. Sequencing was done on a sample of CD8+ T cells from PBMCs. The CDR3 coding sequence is TGCGCCAGCAGCGATGGAGCCCCAAGGTTCTTC. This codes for CASSDGAPRFF. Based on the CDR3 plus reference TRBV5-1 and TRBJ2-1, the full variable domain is KAGVTQTPRYLIKTRGQQVTLSCSPISGHRSVSWYQQTPGQGLQFLFEYFSETQRNKGNFPGRFSGRQFSNSRSEMNVSTLELGDSALYLCASSDGAPRFFGPGTRLTVL.